This T cell receptor beta chain came from a study of blood T cell repertoires in COVID-19. Original methodology: From reference gene primer amplification, estimates of nucleated cell counts were derived. Only in-frame clones appear in the TCRdb table, and some are missing; sequencing was by immunoSEQ multiplex PCR. V and J calls and clone size come straight from that table; D and trimming were deduced from the DNA. The table includes roughly 380,000 clones, about 88% detected once. Seattle participants joined during active infection and were tracked over time. This clone was detected only once. The CDR3 runs 15 residues. CDR1 is SGHTA, CDR2 FQGNSA, per germline. Between the trimmed V and J ends, which lost 1 base and 7 bases, there was a span of 14 bases.

This TCR was recovered from a woman aged 40 to 50 with COVID-19, enrolled during active disease. V is TRBV7-2 and J is TRBJ2-1, with D possibly being TRBD2 (5 bases). Sequenced input: peripheral blood. CDR3 in DNA: TGTGCCAGCAGCTTAGGGTGGGAGAGGTTGAATGAGCAGTTCTTC. This codes for CASSLGWERLNEQFF.